The rows below give T cell receptor beta chains drawn from one sample of a study of CD8+ T cells in alopecia areata. Using immunoSEQ multiplex PCR, the repertoire was profiled, and TCRdb retains in-frame clones only, with some absent. The table shows approximately 29,000 clones, with about 80% occurring only once. The sequenced sample was NKG2D-low CD8+ T cells sorted from blood. The source of these receptors is a human donor with alopecia areata. CDR3s include the opening cysteine and the closing phenylalanine or tryptophan. The D gene is left open where the match is weak. Not all rows give a size; the values are once, few, many and, for expanded clones, a class.

j_call v_call d_call clone_size cdr3_nt cdr3_aa
TRBJ2-7 TRBV6-1 . few TGTGCCAGCAGTGAAGGTCACGGATACGAGCAGTACTTC CASSEGHGYEQYF
TRBJ2-5 TRBV5-4 TRBD1 few TGTGCCAGCAGCTCTGAAACGGGACAGGGAATAGAGACCCAGTACTTC CASSSETGQGIETQYF
TRBJ2-1 TRBV11-2 TRBD2 . TGTGCCAGCACCTTACTAGCGGTGACTACTGAGCAGTTCTTC CASTLLAVTTEQFF
TRBJ2-7 TRBV19 TRBD1 few TGTGCCAGTAGTATAGGGACAGGACTCTACGAGCAGTACTTC CASSIGTGLYEQYF
TRBJ2-7 TRBV4-2 . . TGTGCCAGCAGCCAAGGGTTAGGTTACGAGCAGTACTTC CASSQGLGYEQYF
TRBJ2-1 TRBV27 . . TGTGCCAGCAAACCCCGGGAGACTTACAATGAGCAGTTCTTC CASKPRETYNEQFF
TRBJ1-1 TRBV11-1 . . TGTGCCAGTCGGTCTACAGGGAGGACTGAAGCTTTCTTT CASRSTGRTEAFF
TRBJ1-5 TRBV27 . . TGTGCCAGCAGTTTTGGGGGATCTAGCAATCAGCCCCAGCATTTT CASSFGGSSNQPQHF
TRBJ2-7 TRBV7-8 TRBD1 . TGTGCCAGCAGCTTGTACCGGGACAGGGACTACGAGCAGTACTTC CASSLYRDRDYEQYF
TRBJ2-7 TRBV2 . . TGTGCCAGCAGCGGAACCGGGACGGAGGTTGGGGAGCAGTACTTC CASSGTGTEVGEQYF
TRBJ2-7 TRBV29-1 . . TGCAGCGTTGTAGTTGGGGGCTACGAGCAGTACTTC CSVVVGGYEQYF
TRBJ2-7 TRBV29-1 . . TGCAGCGTAGCAGCCCGAAACCATTCCTACGAGCAGTACTTC CSVAARNHSYEQYF
TRBJ2-1 TRBV4-1 TRBD2 . TGCGCCAGCAGCCAGGTACCGGGACTAGGGAACAATGAGCAGTTCTTC CASSQVPGLGNNEQFF
TRBJ2-3 TRBV18 . few TGTGCCAGCTCACAGGGGTACACAGATACGCAGTATTTT CASSQGYTDTQYF
TRBJ2-5 TRBV5-4 . . TGTGCCAGCAGCGGGATCCAAGCGACCCAGTACTTC CASSGIQATQYF
TRBJ2-3 TRBV4-3 TRBD2 . TGCGCCAGCAGCCAAGAGCGGGGGGGCCCAGATACGCAGTATTTT CASSQERGGPDTQYF
TRBJ2-1 TRBV28 . medium-sized TGTGCCAGCAGTTTATGGAGCGACAGCACCTACAATGAGCAGTTCTTC CASSLWSDSTYNEQFF
TRBJ2-7 TRBV4-1 TRBD1 . TGCGCCAGCAGCCGAGGACAGGGGGCAAACGAGCAGTACTTC CASSRGQGANEQYF
TRBJ1-2 TRBV29-1 TRBD1 . TGCAGCGCCAGAACAGGGGGAGGGCTATACACCTTC CSARTGGGLYTF
TRBJ2-5 TRBV29-1 . . TGCAGCGTTGAAAAAGCGACAGGCGCCGAAGAGACCCAGTACTTC CSVEKATGAEETQYF
TRBJ2-2 TRBV11-2 . . TGTGCCAGCATCGACTACGCGAACACCGGGGAGCTGTTTTTT CASIDYANTGELFF
TRBJ2-5 TRBV4-1 . . TGCGCCAGCAGCCAAGGCTTAGCAAGTGGTTACCAAGAGACCCAGTACTTC CASSQGLASGYQETQYF
TRBJ2-7 TRBV7-9 . . TGTGCCAGCAGCATCACCCTTGGCAGTAGCTCCTACGAGCAGTACTTC CASSITLGSSSYEQYF
TRBJ2-5 TRBV5-6 TRBD1 . TGTGCCAGCAGCTTGGAAACACAGGGGCCCCAAGAGACCCAGTACTTC CASSLETQGPQETQYF
TRBJ2-2 TRBV19 . . TGTGCCATCACGGCGGGATGGACAGACCCAAACACCGGGGAGCTGTTTTTT CAITAGWTDPNTGELFF
TRBJ1-2 TRBV9 . once TGTGCCAGCAGCGTAGGGCCCGGGCAGCCAAACTATGGCTACACCTTC CASSVGPGQPNYGYTF
TRBJ2-3 TRBV5-1 TRBD1 . TGCGCCAGCAGCCCATCACCCGGGACAGGGTTGGCAGATACGCAGTATTTT CASSPSPGTGLADTQYF
TRBJ1-2 TRBV27 . . TGTGCCAGCAGTTTACTTGGAGGGTTGGGCGGCTACACCTTC CASSLLGGLGGYTF
TRBJ2-5 TRBV29-1 . . TGCAGCGTCGCCCGGGAAGATAAAGAGACCCAGTACTTC CSVAREDKETQYF
TRBJ2-2 TRBV27 . . TGTGCCAGCAGCCAAGGACTTTTCCACACCTTAAACACCGGGGAGCTGTTTTTT CASSQGLFHTLNTGELFF
TRBJ2-1 TRBV2 TRBD2 . TGTGCCAGCAGTGCTCTAGCGGGATACAATGAGCAGTTCTTC CASSALAGYNEQFF
TRBJ2-3 TRBV15 . . TGTGCCACCAGCCCCCCCTCCGGGGCAGCGCAGTATTTT CATSPPSGAAQYF
TRBJ2-2 TRBV6-5 . many TGTGCCAGCAGTACCCCCCCCGTAACCGGGGAGCTGTTTTTT CASSTPPVTGELFF
TRBJ2-1 TRBV28 . once TGTGCGTGTAGGGGGGCTCCCGGGGGCAATGAGCAGTTCTTC CACRGAPGGNEQFF
TRBJ2-5 TRBV14 TRBD1 . TGTGCCAGCAGCCTGACAGGGAGGACCCAGTACTTC CASSLTGRTQYF
TRBJ2-1 TRBV27 TRBD2 . TGTGCCAGCAGTGCTACTAGCGCGGGGGTGAATGAGCAGTTCTTC CASSATSAGVNEQFF
TRBJ2-2 TRBV2 TRBD1 few TGTGCCAGAAGACAGGGAACCCACACCGGGGAGCTGTTTTTT CARRQGTHTGELFF
TRBJ2-7 TRBV23-1 . . TGCGCCAGCAGTCATTTGGGCAGGGTTCCCTACGAGCAGTACTTC CASSHLGRVPYEQYF
TRBJ2-5 TRBV6-1 TRBD2 . TGTGCCAGCAGTGAACTAGCGGGAGGACAAGAGACCCAGTACTTC CASSELAGGQETQYF
TRBJ2-7 TRBV29-1 TRBD1 . TGCAGCGTTGAAGGCCAAGACAGGGGGGCTGAGCAGTACTTC CSVEGQDRGAEQYF
TRBJ2-1 TRBV10-3 . few TGTGCCATCAGTGAATCCGGGACCCGCAATGAGCAGTTCTTC CAISESGTRNEQFF
TRBJ2-7 TRBV4-1 TRBD1 once TGCGCCAGCAGCCACTATCCGGGACAGGGATCCTACGAGCAGTACTTC CASSHYPGQGSYEQYF
TRBJ2-5 TRBV29-1 . . TGCAGCGTTGAATTTAGCGATACGGGGACCCAGTACTTC CSVEFSDTGTQYF
TRBJ2-7 TRBV28 . . TGTGCCAGCAGTTTCGGGGGAGTTAGCTCCTACGAGCAGTACTTC CASSFGGVSSYEQYF
TRBJ2-7 TRBV7-2 TRBD1 . TGTGCCAGCACCCTCCCCGGGACAGGGACCTACGAGCAGTACTTC CASTLPGTGTYEQYF
TRBJ2-6 TRBV6-6 . . TGTGCCAGCAGGCCCGACAGCTCTGGGGCCAACGTCCTGACTTTC CASRPDSSGANVLTF
TRBJ2-4 TRBV9 TRBD1 . TGTGCCAGCAGCCCCCGGGACAGCCAAAACATTCAGTACTTC CASSPRDSQNIQYF
TRBJ2-1 TRBV7-9 . . TGTGCCAGCAGCCGTCTACAGTCCTACAATGAGCAGTTCTTC CASSRLQSYNEQFF
TRBJ2-5 TRBV27 TRBD2 . TGTGCCAGCAGTTTATCGGGGGGGGTACTCCAAGAGACCCAGTACTTC CASSLSGGVLQETQYF
TRBJ2-5 TRBV20-1 TRBD1 . TGCAGTGAAGGCTCACCGGGACAGGGGAACTTC CSEGSPGQGNF
TRBJ2-7 TRBV27 . . TGTGCCAGCAGTTTATCGTTAGGACAGTTCTACGAGCAGTACTTC CASSLSLGQFYEQYF
TRBJ1-6 TRBV29-1 TRBD1 . TGCAGCGTACTACAGGGGGAAGGGTCACCCCTCCACTTT CSVLQGEGSPLHF
TRBJ2-1 TRBV29-1 TRBD2 . TGCAGCGTTACTAGCGGGAGGGCCTATGAGCAGTTCTTC CSVTSGRAYEQFF
TRBJ2-5 TRBV29-1 TRBD2 . TGCAGCGTTAACGGACTAGCGGGGGGGCCGGAGACCCAGTACTTC CSVNGLAGGPETQYF
TRBJ1-3 TRBV29-1 . . TGCAGCGTAAAAGACGGTCCGACCATATATTTT CSVKDGPTIYF
TRBJ1-1 TRBV2 . . TGTGCCAGCAGGGGAGGGCAGTACACTGAAGCTTTCTTT CASRGGQYTEAFF